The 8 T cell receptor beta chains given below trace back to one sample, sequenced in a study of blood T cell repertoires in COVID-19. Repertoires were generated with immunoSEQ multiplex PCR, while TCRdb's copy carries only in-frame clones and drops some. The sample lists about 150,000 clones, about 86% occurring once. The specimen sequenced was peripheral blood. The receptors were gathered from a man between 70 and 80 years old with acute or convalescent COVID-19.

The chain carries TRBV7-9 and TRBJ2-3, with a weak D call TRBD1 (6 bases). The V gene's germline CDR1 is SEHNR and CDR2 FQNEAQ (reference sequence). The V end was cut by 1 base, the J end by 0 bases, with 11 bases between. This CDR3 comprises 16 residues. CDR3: CASSLVRGLSTDTQYF. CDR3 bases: TGTGCCAGCAGCTTAGTCAGGGGCCTGAGCACAGATACGCAGTATTTT.

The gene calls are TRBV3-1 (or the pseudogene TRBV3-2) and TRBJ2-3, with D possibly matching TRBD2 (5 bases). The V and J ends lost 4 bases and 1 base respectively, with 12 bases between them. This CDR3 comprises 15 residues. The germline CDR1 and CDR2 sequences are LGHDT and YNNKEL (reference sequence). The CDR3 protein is CASSPEMRGTDTQYF. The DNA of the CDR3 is TGTGCCAGCAGCCCAGAAATGCGGGGCACAGATACGCAGTATTTT.

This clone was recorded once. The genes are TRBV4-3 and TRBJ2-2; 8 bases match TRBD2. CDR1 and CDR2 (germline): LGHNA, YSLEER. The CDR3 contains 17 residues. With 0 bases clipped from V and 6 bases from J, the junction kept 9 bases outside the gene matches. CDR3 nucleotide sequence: TGCGCCAGCAGCCAAGATCCCCGCGCGGGAGGTCCCGGGGAGCTGTTTTTT. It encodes CASSQDPRAGGPGELFF.

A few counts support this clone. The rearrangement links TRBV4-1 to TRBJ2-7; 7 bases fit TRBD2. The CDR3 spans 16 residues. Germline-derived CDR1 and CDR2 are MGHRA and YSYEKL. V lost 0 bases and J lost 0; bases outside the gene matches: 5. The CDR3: CASSQEGGAGSYEQYF. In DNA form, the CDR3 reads TGCGCCAGCAGCCAAGAGGGAGGGGCCGGCTCCTACGAGCAGTACTTC.

In DNA form, the CDR3 reads TGTGCCAGCAGGAGACAGGGGGGGACAGATACGCAGTATTTT. Translation: CASRRQGGTDTQYF. This chain uses TRBV5-6 with TRBJ2-3; 9 bases match TRBD1. The CDR3 extends over 14 amino acids. Germline V lookup: CDR1 SGHDT, CDR2 YYEEEE. V was pared by 5 bases and J by 3 bases, with 4 bases of the junction left unmatched.

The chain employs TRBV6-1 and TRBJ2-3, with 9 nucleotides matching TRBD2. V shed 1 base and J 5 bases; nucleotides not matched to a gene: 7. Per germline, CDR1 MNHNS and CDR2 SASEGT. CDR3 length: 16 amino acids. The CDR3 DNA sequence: TGTGCCAGCAGTGAAGGGGCGGGAGGGCCGGAAGATACGCAGTATTTT. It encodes CASSEGAGGPEDTQYF.

The CDR3 DNA reads as TGCGCCAGCAGCCAAGCGGCGACTAGCGGGAGCGGGACAGATACGCAGTATTTT. This encodes CASSQAATSGSGTDTQYF. The chain uses TRBV4-3 and TRBJ2-3, with 12 bases aligning to TRBD2. V lost 1 base, J lost 3 bases, and 8 bases stayed unmatched. This CDR3 comprises 18 residues. Germline V gene sequence: CDR1 LGHNA, CDR2 YSLEER.

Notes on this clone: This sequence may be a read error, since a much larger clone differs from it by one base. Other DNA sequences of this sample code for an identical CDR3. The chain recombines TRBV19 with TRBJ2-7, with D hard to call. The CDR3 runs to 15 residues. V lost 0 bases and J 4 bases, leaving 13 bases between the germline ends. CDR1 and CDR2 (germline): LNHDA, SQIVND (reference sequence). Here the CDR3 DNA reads TGTGCCAGTAGTATAGAGAACTCGAGATTGTACGAGCAGTACTTC. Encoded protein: CASSIENSRLYEQYF. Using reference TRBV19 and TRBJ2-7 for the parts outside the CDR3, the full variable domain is DGGITQSPKYLFRKEGQNVTLSCEQNLNHDAMYWYRQDPGQGLRLIYYSQIVNDFQKGDIAEGYSVSREKKESFPLTVTSAQKNPTAFYLCASSIENSRLYEQYFGPGTRLTVT.